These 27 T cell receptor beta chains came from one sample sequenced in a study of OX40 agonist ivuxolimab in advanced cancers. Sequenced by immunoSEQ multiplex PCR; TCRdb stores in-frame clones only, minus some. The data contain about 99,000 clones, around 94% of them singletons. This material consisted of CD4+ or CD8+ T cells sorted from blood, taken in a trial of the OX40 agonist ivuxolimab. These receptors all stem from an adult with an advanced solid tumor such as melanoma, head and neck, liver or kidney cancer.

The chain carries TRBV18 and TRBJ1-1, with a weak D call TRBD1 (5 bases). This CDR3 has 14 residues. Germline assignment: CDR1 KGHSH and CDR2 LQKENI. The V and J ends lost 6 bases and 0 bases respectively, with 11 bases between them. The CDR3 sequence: CASSGGGMNTEAFF. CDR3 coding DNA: TGTGCCAGCTCGGGGGGTGGCATGAACACTGAAGCTTTCTTT.

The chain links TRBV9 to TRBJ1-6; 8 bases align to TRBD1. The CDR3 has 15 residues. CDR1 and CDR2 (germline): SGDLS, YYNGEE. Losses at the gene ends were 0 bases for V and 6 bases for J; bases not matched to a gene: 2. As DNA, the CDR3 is TGTGCCAGCAGCGTAGCAGGGGGCCCTAATTCACCCCTCCACTTT. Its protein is CASSVAGGPNSPLHF.

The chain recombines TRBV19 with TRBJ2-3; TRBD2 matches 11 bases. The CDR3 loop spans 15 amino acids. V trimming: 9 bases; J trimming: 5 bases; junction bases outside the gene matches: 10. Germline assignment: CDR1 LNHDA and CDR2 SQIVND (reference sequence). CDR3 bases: TGTGCCAGCGCGGGGGCACTAGCGGGGGTAGATACGCAGTATTTT. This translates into CASAGALAGVDTQYF.

The CDR3 DNA reads TGTGCCAGCAGTGAATTAGGAAGAGTTTTGATACCTGAAGCTTTCTTT. This translates into CASSELGRVLIPEAFF. This chain joins TRBV6-1 and TRBJ1-1; D ambiguous. V dropped 2 bases and J dropped 6 bases, with 19 bases sitting between them. The CDR3 loop spans 16 amino acids. Germline lookup yields CDR1 MNHNS and CDR2 SASEGT.

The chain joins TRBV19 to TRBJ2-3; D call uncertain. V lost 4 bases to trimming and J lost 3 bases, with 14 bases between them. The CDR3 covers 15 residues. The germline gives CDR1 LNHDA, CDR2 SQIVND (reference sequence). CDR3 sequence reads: CASSTSGPKTDTQYF. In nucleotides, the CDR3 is TGTGCCAGTAGTACCTCCGGGCCCAAGACAGATACGCAGTATTTT.

Written as DNA, the CDR3 is TGTGCCAGCAGAACCGCAGGGGCTACTGAAGCTTTCTTT. This gives the protein CASRTAGATEAFF. The chain links TRBV11-2 to TRBJ1-1, with a possible D match to TRBD1 (6 bases). CDR1 SGHAT and CDR2 FQNNGV come from the germline V gene. Trimming took 6 bases from V and 5 from J, leaving 13 bases between them. This CDR3 is built from 13 residues.

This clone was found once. CDR3 protein: CASTDREAQYF. CDR3 nucleotides: TGTGCCAGCACAGACCGGGAGGCCCAGTACTTC. V gene TRBV7-6 combines with J gene TRBJ2-5, with TRBD2 matching 7 bases. With 7 bases clipped from V and 9 bases from J, the junction kept 5 bases outside the gene matches. Germline V gene sequence: CDR1 SGHVS, CDR2 FNYEAQ. The CDR3 totals 11 residues.

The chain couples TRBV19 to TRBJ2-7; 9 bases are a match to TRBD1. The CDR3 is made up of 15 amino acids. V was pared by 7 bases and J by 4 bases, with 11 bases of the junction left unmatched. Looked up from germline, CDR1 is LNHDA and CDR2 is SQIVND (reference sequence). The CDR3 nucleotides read TGTGCCAGTACCTCCGGACAGGGGATTGCGTACGAGCAGTACTTC. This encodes CASTSGQGIAYEQYF. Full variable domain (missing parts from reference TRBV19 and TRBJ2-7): DGGITQSPKYLFRKEGQNVTLSCEQNLNHDAMYWYRQDPGQGLRLIYYSQIVNDFQKGDIAEGYSVSREKKESFPLTVTSAQKNPTAFYLCASTSGQGIAYEQYFGPGTRLTVT.

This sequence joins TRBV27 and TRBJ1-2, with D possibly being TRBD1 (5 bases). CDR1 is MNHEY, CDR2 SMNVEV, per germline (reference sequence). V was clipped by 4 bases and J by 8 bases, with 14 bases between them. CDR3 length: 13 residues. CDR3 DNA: TGTGCCAGCAGTTCCAGGGCCCTGAGGGGCTACACCTTC. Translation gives CASSSRALRGYTF.

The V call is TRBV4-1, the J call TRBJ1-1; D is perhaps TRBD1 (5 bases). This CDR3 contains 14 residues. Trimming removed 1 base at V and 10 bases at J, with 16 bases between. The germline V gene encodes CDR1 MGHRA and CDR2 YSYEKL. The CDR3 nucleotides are TGCGCCAGCAGCCAAGTCAGGACGACGGGGCGAGCTTTCTTT. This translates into CASSQVRTTGRAFF.

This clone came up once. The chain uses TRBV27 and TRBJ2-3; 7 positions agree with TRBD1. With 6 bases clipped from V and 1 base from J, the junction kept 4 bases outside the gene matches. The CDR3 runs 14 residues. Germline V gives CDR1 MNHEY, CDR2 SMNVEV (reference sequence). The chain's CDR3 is CASSFGQGTDTQYF. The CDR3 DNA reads TGTGCCAGCAGCTTCGGACAGGGCACAGATACGCAGTATTTT.

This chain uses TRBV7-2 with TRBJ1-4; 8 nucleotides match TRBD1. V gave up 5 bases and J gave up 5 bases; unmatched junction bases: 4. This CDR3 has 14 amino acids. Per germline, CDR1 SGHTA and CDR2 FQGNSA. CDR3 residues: CASSVDRVNEKLFF. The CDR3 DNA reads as TGTGCCAGCAGCGTGGACAGGGTAAATGAAAAACTGTTTTTT.

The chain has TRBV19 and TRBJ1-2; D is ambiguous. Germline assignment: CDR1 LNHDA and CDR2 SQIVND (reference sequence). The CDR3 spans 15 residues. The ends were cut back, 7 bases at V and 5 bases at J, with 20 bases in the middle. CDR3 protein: CASNTLTPGRYGYTF. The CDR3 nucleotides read TGTGCCAGTAATACCCTCACCCCAGGCAGATATGGCTACACCTTC.

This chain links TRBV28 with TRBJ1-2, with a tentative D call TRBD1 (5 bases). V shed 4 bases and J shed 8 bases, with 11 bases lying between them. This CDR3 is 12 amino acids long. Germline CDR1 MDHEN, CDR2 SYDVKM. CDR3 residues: CASSWKWGGYTF. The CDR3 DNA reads TGTGCCAGCAGTTGGAAGTGGGGCGGCTACACCTTC.

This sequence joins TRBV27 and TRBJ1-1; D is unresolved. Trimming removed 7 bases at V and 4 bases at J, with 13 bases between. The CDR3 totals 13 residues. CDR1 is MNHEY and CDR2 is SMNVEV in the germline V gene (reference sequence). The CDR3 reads CASNANGGTEAFF. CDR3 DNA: TGTGCCAGCAACGCAAATGGTGGCACTGAAGCTTTCTTT.

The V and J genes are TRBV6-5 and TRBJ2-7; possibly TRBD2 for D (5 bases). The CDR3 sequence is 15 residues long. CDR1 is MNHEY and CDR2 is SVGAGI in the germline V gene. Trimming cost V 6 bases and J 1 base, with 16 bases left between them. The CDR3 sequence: CASSGVDAASYEQYF. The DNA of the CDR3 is TGTGCCAGCAGCGGGGTCGACGCAGCATCCTACGAGCAGTACTTC.

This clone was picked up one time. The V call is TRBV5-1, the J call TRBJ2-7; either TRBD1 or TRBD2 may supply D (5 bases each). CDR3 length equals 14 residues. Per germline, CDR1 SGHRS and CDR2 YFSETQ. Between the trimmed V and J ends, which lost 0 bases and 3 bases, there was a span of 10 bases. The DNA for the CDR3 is TGCGCCAGCAGCTTGGCCGGGGACGACTACGAGCAGTACTTC. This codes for CASSLAGDDYEQYF. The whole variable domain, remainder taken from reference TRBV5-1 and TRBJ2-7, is KAGVTQTPRYLIKTRGQQVTLSCSPISGHRSVSWYQQTPGQGLQFLFEYFSETQRNKGNFPGRFSGRQFSNSRSEMNVSTLELGDSALYLCASSLAGDDYEQYFGPGTRLTVT.

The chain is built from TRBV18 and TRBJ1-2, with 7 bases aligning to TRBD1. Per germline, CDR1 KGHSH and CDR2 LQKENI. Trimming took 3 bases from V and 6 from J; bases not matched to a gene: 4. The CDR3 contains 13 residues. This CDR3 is CASSPDRAHGYTF. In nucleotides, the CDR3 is TGTGCCAGCTCACCCGACAGGGCCCATGGCTACACCTTC.

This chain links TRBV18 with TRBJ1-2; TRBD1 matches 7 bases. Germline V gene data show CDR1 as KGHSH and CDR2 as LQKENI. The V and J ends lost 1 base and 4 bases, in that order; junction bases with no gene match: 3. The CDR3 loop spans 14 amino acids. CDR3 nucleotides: TGTGCCAGCTCACCACAGACAGGGACCTATGGCTACACCTTC. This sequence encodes CASSPQTGTYGYTF.

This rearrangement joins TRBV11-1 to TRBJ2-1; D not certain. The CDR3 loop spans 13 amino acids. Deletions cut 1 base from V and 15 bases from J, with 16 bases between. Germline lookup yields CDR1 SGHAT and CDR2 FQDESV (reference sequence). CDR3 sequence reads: CASSLGVAGELFF. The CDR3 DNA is TGTGCCAGCAGCTTAGGAGTCGCTGGGGAACTGTTCTTC.

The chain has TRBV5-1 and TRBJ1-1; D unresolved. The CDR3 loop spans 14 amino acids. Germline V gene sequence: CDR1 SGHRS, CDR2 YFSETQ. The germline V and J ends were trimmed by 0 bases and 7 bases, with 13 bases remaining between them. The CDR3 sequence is CASSLDLGSYEAFF. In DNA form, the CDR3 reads TGCGCCAGCAGCTTGGACCTGGGAAGTTATGAAGCTTTCTTT.

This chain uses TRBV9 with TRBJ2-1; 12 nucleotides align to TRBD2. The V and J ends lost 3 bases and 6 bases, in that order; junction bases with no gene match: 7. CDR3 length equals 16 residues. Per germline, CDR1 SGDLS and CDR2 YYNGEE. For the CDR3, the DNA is TGTGCCAGCAGCGAGGGGACTAGCGGGCCACTCAATGAGCAGTTCTTC. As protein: CASSEGTSGPLNEQFF. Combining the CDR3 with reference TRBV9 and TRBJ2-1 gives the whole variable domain DSGVTQTPKHLITATGQRVTLRCSPRSGDLSVYWYQQSLDQGLQFLIQYYNGEERAKGNILERFSAQQFPDLHSELNLSSLELGDSALYFCASSEGTSGPLNEQFFGPGTRLTVL.

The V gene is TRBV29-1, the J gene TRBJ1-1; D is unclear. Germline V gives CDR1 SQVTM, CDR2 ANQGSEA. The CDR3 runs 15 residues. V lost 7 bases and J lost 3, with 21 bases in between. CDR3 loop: CSANVGSRLDTEAFF. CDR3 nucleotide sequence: TGCAGCGCTAACGTTGGTTCACGGTTGGACACTGAAGCTTTCTTT.

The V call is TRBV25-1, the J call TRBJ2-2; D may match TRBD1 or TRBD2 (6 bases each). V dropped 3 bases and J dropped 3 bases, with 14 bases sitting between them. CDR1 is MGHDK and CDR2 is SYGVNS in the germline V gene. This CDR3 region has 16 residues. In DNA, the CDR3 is TGTGCCAGCAGTGACACGGGGGCTGGGGACACCGGGGAGCTGTTTTTT. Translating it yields CASSDTGAGDTGELFF.

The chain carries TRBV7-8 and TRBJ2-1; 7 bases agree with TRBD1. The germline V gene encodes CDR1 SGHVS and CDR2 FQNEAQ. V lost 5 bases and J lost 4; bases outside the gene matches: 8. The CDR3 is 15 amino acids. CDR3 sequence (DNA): TGTGCCAGCAGCCCAAGTGGGACAGTATACAATGAGCAGTTCTTC. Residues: CASSPSGTVYNEQFF.

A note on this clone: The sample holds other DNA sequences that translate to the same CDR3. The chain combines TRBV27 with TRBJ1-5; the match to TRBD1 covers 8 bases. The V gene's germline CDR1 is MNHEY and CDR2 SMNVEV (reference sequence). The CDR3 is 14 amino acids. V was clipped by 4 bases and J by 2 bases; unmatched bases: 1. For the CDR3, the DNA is TGTGCCAGCAGTTCGGGACAGGGCAATCAGCCCCAGCATTTT. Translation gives CASSSGQGNQPQHF.

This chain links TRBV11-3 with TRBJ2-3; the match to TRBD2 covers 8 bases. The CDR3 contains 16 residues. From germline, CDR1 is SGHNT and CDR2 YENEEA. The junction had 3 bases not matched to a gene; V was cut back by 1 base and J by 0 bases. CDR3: CASSLGTSGSTDTQYF. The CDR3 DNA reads TGTGCCAGCAGCTTAGGAACTAGCGGTAGCACAGATACGCAGTATTTT.